What follows are 4 T cell receptor beta chains derived from one specimen sequenced in a study of liver allograft versus peripheral blood T cells. Looking at the study overall: In transplanted livers, T cell receptor repertoires were compared with those found in the recipients' peripheral blood.

Using its own MiXCR run on the reads, TCRdb lists one record per CDR3 protein. In the table there are 6,000 or so distinct CDR3 sequences, approximately 15% of which are singletons. All receptors derive from a human patient who had a liver transplant. Some T cells here may be from the graft donor.

This clonotype was seen at least ten times. This sequence joins TRBV6-6 and TRBJ1-1; D not resolved. Germline assignment: CDR1 MNHNY and CDR2 SVGAGI (reference sequence). This CDR3 comprises 13 residues. Trimming took 6 bases from V and 0 from J, leaving 8 bases between them. CDR3 loop: CASRQTMNTEAFF. CDR3 DNA: TGTGCCAGCAGACAGACTATGAACACTGAAGCTTTCTTT.

Within the sample, this clonotype is medium-sized (0.01 to 0.1%). The chain couples TRBV19 to TRBJ2-1, with 11 bases lining up with TRBD1. The V gene's germline CDR1 is LNHDA and CDR2 SQIVND (reference sequence). The length of the CDR3 is 16 residues. The ends lost 3 bases at V and 3 bases at J; junction bases unmatched: 4. The CDR3 DNA follows: TGTGCCAGTAGTATCAGGACAGGGGGCTTCTACAATGAGCAGTTCTTC. Translated, it gives CASSIRTGGFYNEQFF.

This clonotype has more than one count but fewer than ten. The chain links TRBV7-9 to TRBJ1-2; D is undetermined. The CDR3 totals 15 residues. CDR1 is SEHNR and CDR2 is FQNEAQ in the germline V gene (reference sequence). V was pared by 5 bases and J by 8 bases, with 21 bases between. The CDR3 is CASSHLPRAGGGYTF. The CDR3 nucleotides read TGTGCCAGCAGCCACCTCCCTCGGGCAGGAGGGGGCTACACCTTC.

This clonotype was observed at least ten times. V and J are TRBV15 and TRBJ2-7; D unresolved. Germline CDR1 reads LNHNV; CDR2 reads YYDKDF (reference sequence). V was cut by 3 bases and J by 2 bases, with 8 bases left in between. This CDR3 comprises 13 residues. This CDR3 is CATSRTETYEQYF. As DNA, the CDR3 is TGTGCCACCAGCAGGACGGAGACCTACGAGCAGTACTTC.